The 18 T cell receptor beta chains reported below all come from one sample, sequenced in a study of cytomegalovirus exposure and HLA in healthy donors. In the PCR, 60 Vbeta and 13 Jbeta primers were used. Sequencing used immunoSEQ multiplex PCR; TCRdb keeps in-frame clones, though not all of them. This sample has approximately 220,000 clones, with over 80% found just once. The specimen sequenced was PBMCs. The receptor set was obtained from a boy younger than 10 in good health and CMV-seronegative.

This chain uses TRBV2 with TRBJ1-1; TRBD1 might be the D (6 bases). The CDR3 is 14 residues long. Germline V gives CDR1 SNHLY, CDR2 FYNNEI. Trimming took off 4 bases at V and 6 bases at J, with 15 bases between the two ends. For the CDR3, the DNA is TGTGCCAGCAGTGTAAAGGACAGTGCCTCTGAAGCTTTCTTT. It specifies CASSVKDSASEAFF.

The rearrangement joins TRBV10-2 to TRBJ1-1; D remains unclear. V was clipped by 7 bases and J by 8 bases, with 14 bases between them. Germline CDR1 WSHSY, CDR2 SAAADI. CDR3 length equals 12 residues. CDR3 coding DNA: TGCGCCAGCAAGTTGGGCGTCAGCGAAGCTTTCTTT. It encodes CASKLGVSEAFF.

CDR3 coding DNA: TGTGCCACCAGCAGAGCACGACAGGCGAACAATCAGCCCCAGCATTTT. It specifies CATSRARQANNQPQHF. The J gene is TRBJ1-5, the V gene TRBV15; D may be TRBD1 (6 bases). V lost 1 base and J lost 3, with 13 bases in between. Per germline, CDR1 LNHNV and CDR2 YYDKDF (reference sequence). CDR3 length equals 16 residues.

V usage is TRBV19 and J usage is TRBJ2-2; 9 bases align to TRBD1. Germline lookup yields CDR1 LNHDA and CDR2 SQIVND (reference sequence). The ends lost 2 bases at V and 5 bases at J; junction bases unmatched: 6. The CDR3 extends over 16 amino acids. Here the CDR3 DNA reads TGTGCCAGTAGTATATCGGGACAGGGCTTTACCGGGGAGCTGTTTTTT. Its protein product is CASSISGQGFTGELFF.

This clone was found a few times. The rearrangement joins TRBV27 to TRBJ1-1; D possibly corresponds to TRBD1 (5 bases). Between the trimmed V and J ends, which lost 2 bases and 1 base, there was a span of 11 bases. Germline CDR1 MNHEY, CDR2 SMNVEV (reference sequence). The CDR3 contains 15 residues. CDR3 nucleotides: TGTGCCAGCAGTTTAAGGCAGGGAGGGAACACTGAAGCTTTCTTT. Protein: CASSLRQGGNTEAFF.

The chain is built from TRBV19 and TRBJ2-5, with D possibly TRBD1 on 5 matching bases. The CDR3 has 12 amino acids. Between the trimmed V and J ends, which lost 7 bases and 2 bases, there was a span of 8 bases. Germline assignment: CDR1 LNHDA and CDR2 SQIVND (reference sequence). CDR3 DNA sequence: TGTGCCAGTAACGACAGACAAGAGACCCAGTACTTC. Its translation: CASNDRQETQYF.

The chain joins TRBV6-5 to TRBJ1-1; D perhaps matches TRBD1 (6 bases). CDR3 length equals 15 residues. Trimming took off 7 bases at V and 3 bases at J, with 18 bases between the two ends. Germline V CDR1 and CDR2: MNHEY, SVGAGI. The CDR3 protein is CASTPRDRFYTEAFF. The CDR3 DNA reads as TGTGCCAGCACGCCACGTGACAGGTTTTACACTGAAGCTTTCTTT.

CDR3 sequence reads: CASSLVLASRNEQFF. Here the CDR3 DNA reads TGCGCCAGCAGCTTGGTACTAGCTTCAAGGAATGAGCAGTTCTTC. This chain joins TRBV5-1 and TRBJ2-1, with D possibly TRBD2 on 6 matching bases. The V end lost 0 bases, the J end lost 7 bases, and 14 bases lay between the germline ends. Per germline, CDR1 SGHRS and CDR2 YFSETQ. This CDR3 contains 15 residues. Supplemented by reference TRBV5-1 and TRBJ2-1, the full variable domain reads KAGVTQTPRYLIKTRGQQVTLSCSPISGHRSVSWYQQTPGQGLQFLFEYFSETQRNKGNFPGRFSGRQFSNSRSEMNVSTLELGDSALYLCASSLVLASRNEQFFGPGTRLTVL.

V usage is TRBV7-2 and J usage is TRBJ1-2; maybe TRBD1 (5 bases). From germline, CDR1 is SGHTA and CDR2 FQGNSA. V was cut by 2 bases and J by 3 bases, with 13 bases left in between. This CDR3 has 15 residues. The CDR3 region has the DNA TGTGCCAGCAGCTTAAGGGGCAACACCGACTATGGCTACACCTTC. Translation: CASSLRGNTDYGYTF.

This chain connects TRBV6-5 to TRBJ2-5; TRBD2 agrees at 7 bases. In germline, CDR1 is MNHEY, CDR2 SVGAGI. The CDR3 is 15 amino acids. V gave up 5 bases and J gave up 2 bases; unmatched junction bases: 8. The DNA for the CDR3 is TGTGCCAGCAGTCACCCCGGGACTACACAAGAGACCCAGTACTTC. As protein: CASSHPGTTQETQYF.

The chain carries TRBV5-1 and TRBJ2-3, with 8 bases fitting TRBD2. Germline CDR1 is SGHRS and CDR2 is YFSETQ. The CDR3 loop spans 14 amino acids. J gave up 7 bases and V 5 bases, and 9 bases lay outside the gene matches. Written as DNA, the CDR3 is TGCGCCAGCAGGATGACTAGCGCGACTTATACGCAGTATTTT. Its protein is CASRMTSATYTQYF.

The chain joins TRBV11-2 to TRBJ1-4; a possible D gene is TRBD1 (6 bases). Trimming shortened V by 5 bases and J by 5 bases, and 15 bases separated the two germline ends. CDR3 size: 15 residues. CDR1 and CDR2 from the germline V gene are SGHAT and FQNNGV. CDR3: CASSISGGRNEKLFF. The CDR3 DNA follows: TGTGCCAGCAGCATCTCCGGGGGGCGGAATGAAAAACTGTTTTTT.

This CDR3 reads CASSEGLAGAHEQFF. The CDR3, as DNA: TGTGCCAGCAGCGAGGGACTAGCGGGGGCGCATGAGCAGTTCTTC. The chain has TRBV21-1 and TRBJ2-1; the table's D call, TRBD2, was not checked against the DNA. TRBV21-1 is a recognized pseudogene. CDR3 length: 15 amino acids.

V usage is TRBV10-3 and J usage is TRBJ2-7, with TRBD2 matching over 13 bases. Losses at the gene ends were 5 bases for V and 2 bases for J; bases not matched to a gene: 6. Looked up from germline, CDR1 is ENHRY and CDR2 is SYGVKD. CDR3 length: 16 amino acids. The chain's CDR3 is CAISLAGTSGTYEQYF. CDR3 nucleotides: TGTGCCATCAGTTTAGCCGGGACTAGCGGGACCTACGAGCAGTACTTC.

The genes are TRBV10-3 and TRBJ1-2; 8 bases match TRBD1. Germline V gene sequence: CDR1 ENHRY, CDR2 SYGVKD. The CDR3 has 17 amino acids. V was clipped by 6 bases and J by 0 bases; unmatched bases: 12. DNA for the CDR3: TGTGCCATCAGGCCCGGAGGGACAGGATCAACTAACTATGGCTACACCTTC. Translating it yields CAIRPGGTGSTNYGYTF.

The chain employs TRBV18 and TRBJ1-1, with D hard to call. Germline lookup yields CDR1 KGHSH and CDR2 LQKENI. Deletions cut 6 bases from V and 0 bases from J, with 8 bases between. The CDR3 totals 13 residues. The CDR3 sequence is CASSPPMNTEAFF. CDR3 bases: TGTGCCAGCTCTCCCCCCATGAACACTGAAGCTTTCTTT.

This chain links TRBV28 with TRBJ2-1, with unresolved D. The germline V gene has CDR1 MDHEN and CDR2 SYDVKM. Trimming cost V 4 bases and J 0 bases, with 13 bases left between them. CDR3 length: 16 residues. The CDR3 coding sequence is TGTGCCAGCAGTTCAGGTGATTTCAGCTCCTACAATGAGCAGTTCTTC. Its translation is CASSSGDFSSYNEQFF.

This clone occurred once. The V and J genes are TRBV30 and TRBJ2-7; unclear D gene. Germline values: CDR1 GTSNPN, CDR2 SVGIG (reference sequence). The V gene lost 2 bases and the J gene lost 2 bases, with 13 bases spanning the gap. The CDR3 runs 14 residues. The CDR3 loop reads CAWSPPLVPYEQYF. DNA for the CDR3: TGTGCCTGGAGTCCCCCCTTAGTACCCTACGAGCAGTACTTC.